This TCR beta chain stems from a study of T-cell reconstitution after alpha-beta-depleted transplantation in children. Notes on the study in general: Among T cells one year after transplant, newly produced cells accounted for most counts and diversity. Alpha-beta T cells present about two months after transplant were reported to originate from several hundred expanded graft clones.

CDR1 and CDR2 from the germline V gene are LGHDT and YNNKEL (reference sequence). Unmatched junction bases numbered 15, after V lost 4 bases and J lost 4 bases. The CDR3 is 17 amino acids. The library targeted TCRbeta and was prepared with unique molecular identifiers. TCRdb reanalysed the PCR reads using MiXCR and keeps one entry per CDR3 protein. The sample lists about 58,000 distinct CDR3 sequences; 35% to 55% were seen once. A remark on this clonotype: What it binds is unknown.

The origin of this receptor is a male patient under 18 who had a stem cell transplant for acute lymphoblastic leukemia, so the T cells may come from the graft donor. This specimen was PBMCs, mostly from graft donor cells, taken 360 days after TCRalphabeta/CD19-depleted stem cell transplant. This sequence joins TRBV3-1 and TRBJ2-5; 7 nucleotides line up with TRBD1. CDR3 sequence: CASSPSPGQERRETQYF. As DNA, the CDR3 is TGTGCCAGCAGCCCATCTCCCGGACAGGAAAGACGAGAGACCCAGTACTTC.